The next 18 T cell receptor beta chains were all read from a single sample in a study of control samples from healthy donors and cancer patients (TCRdb year 2020). To prepare the library, the immunoSEQ multiplex PCR assay was applied. TCRdb holds this immuneACCESS table with in-frame rearrangements only. Some clones are missing; in checked studies, unresolved V genes explain under half, and the rest has no known cause. The sample contains 130,000 to 150,000 clones, roughly 94% of them found a single time. Of the sample, around 14% is held by the ten largest clones. The sequencing sample was made of PBMCs. The receptors derive from a man in his 60s with colorectal cancer.

This clone has only a few counts. The CDR3 loop reads CASSLGQGDQPQHF. The CDR3 region has the DNA TGTGCCAGCAGCCTGGGACAGGGGGACCAGCCCCAGCATTTT. V is TRBV7-2 and J is TRBJ1-5; 11 nucleotides align to TRBD1. Germline lookup yields CDR1 SGHTA and CDR2 FQGNSA. Trimming at V came to 5 bases and at J to 7 bases, leaving 4 bases not matched to a gene. The CDR3 is made up of 14 amino acids.

The V and J genes are TRBV6-5 and TRBJ2-4; 7 bases are a match to TRBD1. Germline trimming cut 6 bases from V and 1 base from J; bases unmatched to any gene: 6. Germline assignment: CDR1 MNHEY and CDR2 SVGAGI. This CDR3 has 15 residues. This CDR3 is CASSPTGLAKNIQYF. The CDR3 DNA follows: TGTGCCAGCAGCCCGACAGGGCTGGCCAAAAACATTCAGTACTTC.

This chain links TRBV12-1 with TRBJ1-5. TRBV12-1 is labeled a pseudogene. The CDR3 has 9 residues. CDR3 residues: CASSQPQHF. Here the CDR3 DNA reads TGTGCCAGCAGTCAGCCCCAGCATTTT.

This clone was seen more than once but under ten times. This chain joins TRBV7-9 and TRBJ2-7, with D possibly matching TRBD1 (6 bases). The germline V gene has CDR1 SEHNR and CDR2 FQNEAQ (reference sequence). The V end was cut by 3 bases, the J end by 0 bases, with 9 bases between. The CDR3 extends over 14 amino acids. The CDR3 loop reads CASSFRDISYEQYF. CDR3 coding DNA: TGTGCCAGCAGCTTCCGGGACATCTCCTACGAGCAGTACTTC. Using reference TRBV7-9 and TRBJ2-7 for the parts outside the CDR3, the full variable domain is DTGVSQNPRHKITKRGQNVTFRCDPISEHNRLYWYRQTLGQGPEFLTYFQNEAQLEKSRLLSDRFSAERPKGSFSTLEIQRTEQGDSAMYLCASSFRDISYEQYFGPGTRLTVT.

The chain couples TRBV12-3 or TRBV12-4 to TRBJ2-7; D may be TRBD2 (6 bases). Trimming pared 3 bases from V and 6 bases from J, leaving 12 bases between. The CDR3 totals 13 residues. The CDR3 DNA reads as TGTGCCAGCAGTTTCAACGGAGGGCGCGAGCAGTACTTC. Its protein is CASSFNGGREQYF.

V and J are TRBV5-4 and TRBJ2-3, with 8 bases identical to TRBD2. V dropped 4 bases and J dropped 4; count of bases not matched to a gene: 14. CDR1 is SGHNT and CDR2 is YYREEE in the germline V gene (reference sequence). The CDR3 is made up of 17 amino acids. The DNA of the CDR3 is TGTGCCAGCAGCCCCGCTGGGGCTCTAGCGGGTGCAGATACGCAGTATTTT. Translating it yields CASSPAGALAGADTQYF.

The chain is built from TRBV5-8 and TRBJ2-1; possibly TRBD1 for D (6 bases). V was clipped by 4 bases and J by 2 bases, with 13 bases between them. The CDR3 extends over 15 amino acids. CDR1 is SGHTS and CDR2 is YDEGEE in the germline V gene. The CDR3 bases are TGTGCCAGCAGCCCAGGGACAAATACCTACAATGAGCAGTTCTTC. It is translated as CASSPGTNTYNEQFF.

The chain links TRBV29-1 to TRBJ1-1; TRBD1 might be the D (5 bases). This CDR3 is built from 14 residues. V lost 2 bases, J lost 1 base, and 11 bases lay in between. Germline CDR1 SQVTM, CDR2 ANQGSEA. CDR3 bases: TGCAGCGTTGAACCCCCCGACAGGAACACTGAAGCTTTCTTT. Amino acid sequence: CSVEPPDRNTEAFF.

This chain connects TRBV23-1 to TRBJ2-5; either TRBD1 or TRBD2 may supply D (5 bases each). TRBV23-1 is identified as an open reading frame with a role that is uncertain. This CDR3 spans 17 amino acids. Trimming shortened V by 3 bases and J by 1 base, and 18 bases separated the two germline ends. CDR3 residues: CASSQDVGTAFQETQYF. DNA for the CDR3: TGCGCCAGCAGTCAGGACGTCGGGACGGCCTTCCAAGAGACCCAGTACTTC.

The chain carries TRBV30 and TRBJ1-2, with 11 positions matching TRBD1. CDR1 and CDR2 from the germline V gene are GTSNPN and SVGIG (reference sequence). V shed 1 base, J shed 2 bases, and the junction held 3 bases outside the gene matches. The length of the CDR3 is 15 residues. CDR3 in amino acids: CAWSGTGGWNYGYTF. CDR3 coding DNA: TGTGCCTGGAGTGGGACAGGGGGCTGGAACTATGGCTACACCTTC.

The J gene is TRBJ2-7, the V gene TRBV29-1, with 11 nucleotides matching TRBD2. The ends lost 4 bases at V and 0 bases at J; junction bases unmatched: 2. Germline lookup yields CDR1 SQVTM and CDR2 ANQGSEA. CDR3 length: 14 residues. The CDR3 spells CSVALAGVSYEQYF. The CDR3 DNA sequence: TGCAGCGTTGCACTAGCGGGGGTCTCCTACGAGCAGTACTTC.

The gene calls are TRBV30 and TRBJ1-5; TRBD1 is a possible D gene (5 bases). The V end lost 2 bases, the J end lost 4 bases, and 18 bases lay between the germline ends. This CDR3 is 16 amino acids long. Germline V gene lookup returns CDR1 GTSNPN and CDR2 SVGIG (reference sequence). The CDR3 is CAWSSKRQGLNQPQHF. In DNA form, the CDR3 reads TGTGCCTGGAGTAGTAAGCGGCAGGGCCTGAATCAGCCCCAGCATTTT.

V usage is TRBV24-1 and J usage is TRBJ2-7; 7 bases map to TRBD1. Germline lookup yields CDR1 KGHDR and CDR2 SFDVKD. V dropped 1 base and J dropped 3; count of bases not matched to a gene: 5. The CDR3 has 15 amino acids. The CDR3 sequence is CATSDFTGDYYEQYF. The CDR3 region has the DNA TGTGCCACCAGTGATTTTACAGGGGATTACTACGAGCAGTACTTC.

V and J are TRBV5-1 and TRBJ2-7, with D tentatively TRBD1 (6 bases). Germline V gene data show CDR1 as SGHRS and CDR2 as YFSETQ. The CDR3 contains 14 residues. V was shortened by 0 bases and J by 6 bases, with 13 bases between the two germline ends. CDR3 sequence reads: CASSLVRTESEQYF. The DNA of the CDR3 is TGCGCCAGCAGCTTGGTCAGGACAGAATCCGAGCAGTACTTC.

J is TRBJ2-2 and V is TRBV24-1, with 8 positions matching TRBD2. The J segment lost 6 bases and the V segment lost 3 bases, leaving 5 bases of the junction unmatched. Germline lookup yields CDR1 KGHDR and CDR2 SFDVKD. The CDR3 length is 15 residues. The CDR3 protein is CATSDIRAGAGELFF. CDR3 coding DNA: TGTGCCACCAGTGATATTCGAGCGGGGGCCGGGGAGCTGTTTTTT.

V usage is TRBV19 and J usage is TRBJ1-1; D unresolved. V was trimmed by 10 bases and J by 1 base, leaving 13 bases between them. This CDR3 is built from 13 residues. Germline V CDR1 and CDR2: LNHDA, SQIVND (reference sequence). The CDR3 loop is CATSARGNTEAFF. The DNA for the CDR3 is TGTGCCACCAGTGCTCGGGGGAACACTGAAGCTTTCTTT.

This rearrangement joins TRBV3-1 (or the pseudogene TRBV3-2) to TRBJ2-3, with D uncertain. Trimming took off 1 base at V and 3 bases at J, with 5 bases between the two ends. The germline CDR1 and CDR2 sequences are LGHDT and YNNKEL (reference sequence). The CDR3 sequence is 13 residues long. CDR3 sequence (DNA): TGTGCCAGCAGCCAAGTGGCGACAGATACGCAGTATTTT. It translates to CASSQVATDTQYF.

V and J are TRBV19 and TRBJ2-3; 8 nucleotides line up with TRBD1. V trimming: 5 bases; J trimming: 1 base; junction bases outside the gene matches: 11. The CDR3 consists of 17 residues. CDR1 and CDR2 (germline): LNHDA, SQIVND (reference sequence). The CDR3 here is CASSLQTGADGTDTQYF. The DNA for the CDR3 is TGTGCCAGTAGTTTACAGACAGGGGCGGACGGCACAGATACGCAGTATTTT.